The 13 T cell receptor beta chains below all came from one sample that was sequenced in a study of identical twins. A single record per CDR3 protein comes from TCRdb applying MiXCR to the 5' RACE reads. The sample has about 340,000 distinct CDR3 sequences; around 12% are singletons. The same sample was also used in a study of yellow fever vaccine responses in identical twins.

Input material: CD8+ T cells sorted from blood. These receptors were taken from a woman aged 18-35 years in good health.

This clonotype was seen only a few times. The CDR3 bases are TGTGCCAGCAGGCCTGGGACTAGCGGCGAGCAGTACGTC. It codes for CASRPGTSGEQYV. This chain connects TRBV27 to TRBJ2-7; the match to TRBD2 covers 11 bases. Germline assignment: CDR1 MNHEY and CDR2 SMNVEV (reference sequence). Germline trimming cut 6 bases from V and 6 bases from J; bases unmatched to any gene: 4. This CDR3 is 13 amino acids long.

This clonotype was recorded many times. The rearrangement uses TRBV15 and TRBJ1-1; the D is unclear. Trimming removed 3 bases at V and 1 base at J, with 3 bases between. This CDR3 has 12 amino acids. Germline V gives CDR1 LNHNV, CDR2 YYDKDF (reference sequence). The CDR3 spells CATSSGNTEAFF. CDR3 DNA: TGTGCCACCAGCAGCGGGAACACTGAAGCTTTCTTT. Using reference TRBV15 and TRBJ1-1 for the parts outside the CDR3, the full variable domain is DAMVIQNPRYQVTQFGKPVTLSCSQTLNHNVMYWYQQKSSQAPKLLFHYYDKDFNNEADTPDNFQSRRPNTSFCFLDIRSPGLGDTAMYLCATSSGNTEAFFGQGTRLTVV.

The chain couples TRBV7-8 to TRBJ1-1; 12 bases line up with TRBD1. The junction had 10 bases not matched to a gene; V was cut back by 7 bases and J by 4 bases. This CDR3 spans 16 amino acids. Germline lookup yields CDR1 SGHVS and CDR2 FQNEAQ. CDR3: CASKLGTGGGGTEAFF. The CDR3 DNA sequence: TGTGCCAGCAAACTTGGGACAGGGGGCGGGGGCACTGAAGCTTTCTTT.

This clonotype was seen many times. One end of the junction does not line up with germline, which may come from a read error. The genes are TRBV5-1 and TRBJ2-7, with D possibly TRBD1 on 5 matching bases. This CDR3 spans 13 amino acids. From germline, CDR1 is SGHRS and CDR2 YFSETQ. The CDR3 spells CASSSWGPVPFLF. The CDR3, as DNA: TGCGCCAGCAGCTCTTGGGGCCCTGTGCCCTTCCTCTTC.

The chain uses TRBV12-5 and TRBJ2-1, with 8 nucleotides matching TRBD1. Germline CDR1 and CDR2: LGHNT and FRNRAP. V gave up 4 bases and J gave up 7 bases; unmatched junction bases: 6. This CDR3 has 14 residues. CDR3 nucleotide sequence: TGTGCTAGTGGTTCAGGGACAGGTTATAATGAGCAGTTCTTC. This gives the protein CASGSGTGYNEQFF.

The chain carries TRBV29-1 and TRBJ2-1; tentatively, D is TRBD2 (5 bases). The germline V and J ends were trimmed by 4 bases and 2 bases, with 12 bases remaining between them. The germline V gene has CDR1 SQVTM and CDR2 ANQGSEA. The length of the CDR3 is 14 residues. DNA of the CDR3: TGCAGCGTTGTCGGGGATCCGACCTACAATGAGCAGTTCTTC. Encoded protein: CSVVGDPTYNEQFF.

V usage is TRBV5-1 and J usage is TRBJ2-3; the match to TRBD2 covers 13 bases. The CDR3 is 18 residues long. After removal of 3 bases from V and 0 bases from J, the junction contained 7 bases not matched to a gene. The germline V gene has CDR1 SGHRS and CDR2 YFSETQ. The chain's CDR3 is CASSSGLAGTSSTDTQYF. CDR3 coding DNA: TGCGCCAGCAGCTCGGGACTAGCGGGAACTTCTAGCACAGATACGCAGTATTTT.

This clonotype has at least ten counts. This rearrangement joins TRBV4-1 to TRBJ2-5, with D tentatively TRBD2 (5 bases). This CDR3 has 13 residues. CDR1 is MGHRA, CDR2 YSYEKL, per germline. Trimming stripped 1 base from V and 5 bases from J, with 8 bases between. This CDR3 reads CASSQAGSETQYF. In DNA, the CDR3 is TGCGCCAGCAGCCAAGCGGGAAGCGAGACCCAGTACTTC.

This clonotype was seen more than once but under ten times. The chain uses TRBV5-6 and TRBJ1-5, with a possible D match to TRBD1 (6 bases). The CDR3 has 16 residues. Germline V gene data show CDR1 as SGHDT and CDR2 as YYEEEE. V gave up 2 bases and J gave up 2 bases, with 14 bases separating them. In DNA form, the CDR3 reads TGTGCCAGCAGCTTTAAAAGGGGGGATGGCAATCAGCCCCAGCATTTT. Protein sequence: CASSFKRGDGNQPQHF.

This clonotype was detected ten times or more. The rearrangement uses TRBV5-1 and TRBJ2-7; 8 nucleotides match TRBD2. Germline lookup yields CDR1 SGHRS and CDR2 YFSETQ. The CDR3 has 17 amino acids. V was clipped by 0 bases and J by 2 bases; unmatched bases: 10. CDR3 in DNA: TGCGCCAGCAGCTTGGGGCTAGCGGGCCGATCGACCTACGAGCAGTACTTC. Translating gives CASSLGLAGRSTYEQYF.

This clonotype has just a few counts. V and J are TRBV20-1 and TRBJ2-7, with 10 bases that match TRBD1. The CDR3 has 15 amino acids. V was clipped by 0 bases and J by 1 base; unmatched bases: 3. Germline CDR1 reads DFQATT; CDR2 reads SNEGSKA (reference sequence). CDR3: CSARDGDRGSYEQYF. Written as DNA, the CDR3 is TGCAGTGCTAGAGATGGGGACAGGGGTTCCTACGAGCAGTACTTC.

Written as DNA, the CDR3 is TGTGCCAGCAGAGGGAGGGACAGGGACGAGCAGTACTTC. Its translation: CASRGRDRDEQYF. The chain has TRBV2 and TRBJ2-7; TRBD1 aligns across 9 bases. CDR1 and CDR2 (germline): SNHLY, FYNNEI. This CDR3 contains 13 residues. J was trimmed by 5 bases and V by 6 bases; bases with no gene match: 5.

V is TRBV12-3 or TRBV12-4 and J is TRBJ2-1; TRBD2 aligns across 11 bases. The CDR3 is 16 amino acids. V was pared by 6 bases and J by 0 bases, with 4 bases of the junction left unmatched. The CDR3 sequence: CASRASGGSSYNEQFF. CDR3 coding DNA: TGTGCCAGCAGAGCTAGCGGGGGGAGCTCCTACAATGAGCAGTTCTTC.